This T cell receptor beta chain was identified during a study of T cells after posttransplantation cyclophosphamide. Germline V gives CDR1 SNHLY, CDR2 FYNNEI. V dropped 4 bases and J dropped 7 bases, with 16 bases sitting between them. The CDR3 loop spans 14 amino acids. The method was immunoSEQ multiplex PCR; TCRdb's version includes in-frame clones alone and lacks a portion of them. Observed in the sample are about 2,100 clones, none of them singletons. Cyclophosphamide on days +3 and +4 followed busulfan-fludarabine conditioning and a marrow graft. This clone was counted ten times or more. This sequence joins TRBV2 and TRBJ1-2; TRBD1 might be the D (6 bases). The clonotype comes from a female patient between 60 and 69 years old who received an allogeneic stem cell transplant from a related donor and was CMV-positive. Some T cells may originate from the graft donor. The sample here was PBMCs, taken 86 days after allogeneic stem cell transplant with posttransplant cyclophosphamide. The CDR3 spells CASSAGQSRFGYTF. The CDR3 region has the DNA TGTGCCAGCAGTGCCGGACAGAGCCGGTTTGGCTACACCTTC. The full variable domain, completed using reference TRBV2 and TRBJ1-2, is EPEVTQTPSHQVTQMGQEVILRCVPISNHLYFYWYRQILGQKVEFLVSFYNNEISEKSEIFDDQFSVERPDGSNFTLKIRSTKLEDSAMYFCASSAGQSRFGYTFGSGTRLTVV.